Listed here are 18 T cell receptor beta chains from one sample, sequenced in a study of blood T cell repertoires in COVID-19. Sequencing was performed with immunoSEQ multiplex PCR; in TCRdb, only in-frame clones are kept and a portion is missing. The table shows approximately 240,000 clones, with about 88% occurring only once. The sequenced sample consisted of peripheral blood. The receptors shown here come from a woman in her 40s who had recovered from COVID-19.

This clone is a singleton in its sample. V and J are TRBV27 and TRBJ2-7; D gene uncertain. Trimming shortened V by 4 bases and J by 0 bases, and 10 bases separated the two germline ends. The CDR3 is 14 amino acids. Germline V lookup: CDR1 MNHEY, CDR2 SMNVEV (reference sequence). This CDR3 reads CASSYKTNSYEQYF. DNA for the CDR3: TGTGCCAGCAGTTATAAGACAAACTCCTACGAGCAGTACTTC.

The DNA of the CDR3 is TGTGCTAGTGGTTTGGGGACAGCTAACGAGCAGTACTTC. Protein product: CASGLGTANEQYF. The chain joins TRBV12-5 to TRBJ2-7; D is perhaps TRBD1 (6 bases). Germline V CDR1 and CDR2: LGHNT, FRNRAP. Trimming pared 1 base from V and 5 bases from J, leaving 9 bases between. The CDR3 spans 13 residues.

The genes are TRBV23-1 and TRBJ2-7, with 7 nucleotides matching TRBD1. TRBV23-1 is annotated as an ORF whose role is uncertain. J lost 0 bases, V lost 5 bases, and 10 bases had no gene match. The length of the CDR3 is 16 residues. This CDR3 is CASSSPQGIDSYEQYF. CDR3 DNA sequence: TGCGCCAGCAGTTCACCACAGGGGATAGACTCCTACGAGCAGTACTTC.

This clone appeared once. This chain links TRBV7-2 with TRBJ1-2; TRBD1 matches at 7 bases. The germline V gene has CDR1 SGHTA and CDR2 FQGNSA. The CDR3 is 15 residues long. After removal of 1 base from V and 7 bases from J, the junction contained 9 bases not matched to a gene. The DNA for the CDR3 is TGTGCCAGCAGCTTAGGGGGACAGAGGTTTAGTGGCTACACCTTC. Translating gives CASSLGGQRFSGYTF.

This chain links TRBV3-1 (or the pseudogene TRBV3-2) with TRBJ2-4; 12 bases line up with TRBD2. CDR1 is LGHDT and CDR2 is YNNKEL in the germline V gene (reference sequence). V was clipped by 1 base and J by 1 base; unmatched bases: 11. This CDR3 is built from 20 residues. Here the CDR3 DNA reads TGTGCCAGCAGCCAAGTACCGACTAGCGGGGGCCCCTGGGCCAAAAACATTCAGTACTTC. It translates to CASSQVPTSGGPWAKNIQYF.

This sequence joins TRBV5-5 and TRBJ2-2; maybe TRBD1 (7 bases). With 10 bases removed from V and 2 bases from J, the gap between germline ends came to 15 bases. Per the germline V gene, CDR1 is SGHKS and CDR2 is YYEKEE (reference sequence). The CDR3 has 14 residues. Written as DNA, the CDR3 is TGTGCCGGGCGACAGGGAGGTAACACCGGGGAGCTGTTTTTT. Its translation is CAGRQGGNTGELFF.

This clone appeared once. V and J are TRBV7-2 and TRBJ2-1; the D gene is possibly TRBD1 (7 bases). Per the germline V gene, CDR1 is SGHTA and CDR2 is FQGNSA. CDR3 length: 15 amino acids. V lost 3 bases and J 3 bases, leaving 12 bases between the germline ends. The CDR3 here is CASSLEGADYNEQFF. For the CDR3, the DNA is TGTGCCAGCAGCTTGGAGGGGGCAGACTACAATGAGCAGTTCTTC.

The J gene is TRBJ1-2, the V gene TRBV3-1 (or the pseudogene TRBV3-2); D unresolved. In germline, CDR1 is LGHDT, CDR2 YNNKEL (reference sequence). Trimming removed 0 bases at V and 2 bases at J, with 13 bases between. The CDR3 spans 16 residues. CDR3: CASSQDLPGGNYGYTF. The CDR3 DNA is TGTGCCAGCAGCCAAGATCTTCCCGGAGGAAACTATGGCTACACCTTC.

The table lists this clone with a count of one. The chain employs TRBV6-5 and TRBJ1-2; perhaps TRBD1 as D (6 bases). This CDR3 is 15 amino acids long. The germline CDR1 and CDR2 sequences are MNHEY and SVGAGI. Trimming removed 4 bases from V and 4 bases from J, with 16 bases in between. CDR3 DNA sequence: TGTGCCAGCAGTTCGAATCAGGGGTTCTTCTATGGCTACACCTTC. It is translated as CASSSNQGFFYGYTF.

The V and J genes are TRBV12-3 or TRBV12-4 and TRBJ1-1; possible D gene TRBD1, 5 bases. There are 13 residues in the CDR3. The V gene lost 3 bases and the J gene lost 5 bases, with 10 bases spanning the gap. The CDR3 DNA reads TGTGCCAGCAGTTTTAAGCGGGGGACTGAAGCTTTCTTT. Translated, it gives CASSFKRGTEAFF.

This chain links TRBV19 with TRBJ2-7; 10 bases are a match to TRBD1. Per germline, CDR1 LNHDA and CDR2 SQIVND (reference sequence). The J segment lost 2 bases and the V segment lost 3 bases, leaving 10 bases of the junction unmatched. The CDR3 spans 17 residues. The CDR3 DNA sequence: TGTGCCAGTAGTATGACGGCCCGGACAGGGGGGGCCTACGAGCAGTACTTC. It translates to CASSMTARTGGAYEQYF.

The CDR3 region is CASSPRGSEAFF. The CDR3 DNA sequence: TGTGCCAGCTCACCCAGGGGGAGTGAAGCTTTCTTT. The chain joins TRBV18 to TRBJ1-1; TRBD1 matches 7 bases. The CDR3 consists of 12 residues. Trimming removed 3 bases from V and 7 bases from J; junction bases left unmatched: 2. Per germline, CDR1 KGHSH and CDR2 LQKENI.

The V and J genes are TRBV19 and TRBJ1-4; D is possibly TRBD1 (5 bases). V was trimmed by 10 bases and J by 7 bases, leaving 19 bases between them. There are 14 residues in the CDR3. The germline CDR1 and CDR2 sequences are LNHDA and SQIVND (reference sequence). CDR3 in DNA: TGTGCCACCGCGGGATGGGGGTGGGGTGAAAAACTGTTTTTT. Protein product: CATAGWGWGEKLFF.

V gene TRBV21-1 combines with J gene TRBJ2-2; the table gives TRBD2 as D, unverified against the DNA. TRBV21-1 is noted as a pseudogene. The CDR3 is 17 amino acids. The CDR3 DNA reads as TGTGCCAGCAGCACCTCGCGGACGGGGATGAACACCGGGGAGCTGTTTTTT. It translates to CASSTSRTGMNTGELFF.

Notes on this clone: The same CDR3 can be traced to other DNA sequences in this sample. The chain's CDR3 is CASRRTGSTDTQYF. The CDR3 nucleotides read TGTGCCAGTAGGCGGACAGGGAGCACAGATACGCAGTATTTT. The chain couples TRBV19 to TRBJ2-3; 8 bases fit TRBD1. CDR3 length: 14 amino acids. V shed 6 bases, J shed 0 bases, and the junction held 2 bases outside the gene matches. Germline V gene lookup returns CDR1 LNHDA and CDR2 SQIVND (reference sequence).

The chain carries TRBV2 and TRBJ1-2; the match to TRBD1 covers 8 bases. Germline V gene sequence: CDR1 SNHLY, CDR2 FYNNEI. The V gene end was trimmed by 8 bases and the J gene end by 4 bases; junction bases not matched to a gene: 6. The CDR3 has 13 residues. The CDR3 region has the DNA TGTGCCAGCGCCGGACAGGGAGGCTATGGCTACACCTTC. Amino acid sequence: CASAGQGGYGYTF.

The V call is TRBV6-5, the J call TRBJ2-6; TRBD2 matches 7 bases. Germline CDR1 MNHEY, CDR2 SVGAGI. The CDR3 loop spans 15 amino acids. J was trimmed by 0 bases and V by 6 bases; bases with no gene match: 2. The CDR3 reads CASRPGGSGANVLTF. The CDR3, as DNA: TGTGCCAGCAGGCCGGGGGGCTCTGGGGCCAACGTCCTGACTTTC.

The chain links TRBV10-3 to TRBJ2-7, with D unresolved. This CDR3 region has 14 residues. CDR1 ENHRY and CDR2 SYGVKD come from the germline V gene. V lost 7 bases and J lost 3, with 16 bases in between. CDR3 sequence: CAITDGSSNYEQYF. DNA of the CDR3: TGTGCCATCACTGATGGCTCCTCCAACTACGAGCAGTACTTC.